This T cell receptor (beta chain) came from a study of blood T cell repertoires in COVID-19 (dated by TCRdb to about 2020). Looking at the study overall: Samples from collaborators originated in the United States, Italy and Spain and spanned both the acute and convalescent phases of COVID-19. The prospective study material was composed of cDNA or gDNA derived from T cells, B-cell-depleted T cells, or PBMCs. Subjects who had been exposed to COVID-19, were actively infected with it, or had recovered from it provided the deeply sampled blood TCRbeta repertoires that made up the dataset. The repertoires were released in a freely available public database intended as a resource for research on the immune response to SARS-CoV-2. Samples were obtained from the ongoing ImmuneRACE study (first 160 participants) and from over a thousand subjects provided by 6 global collaborators. The sample metadata nearly always contained a de-identified subject ID, COVID-19 status, age in years and sex. Where available, HLA class I and class II types were taken from metadata supplied by the sample provider and were not determined by assay-based typing.

Whole blood was collected in K2EDTA tubes by collaborating institutions according to the institutions' own protocols. For TCRbeta analysis, collaborators shipped samples in one of three forms: frozen whole blood, isolated PBMCs, or DNA extracted from either of those sample types. Results the study describes overall, beyond this receptor: The amount of clinical and demographic metadata varied by source and participant and was provided uncurated.

Trimming takes 5 bases off V and 8 bases off J; junction bases not matched to a gene: 12. From a lookup of the germline V gene (reference sequence), CDR1 and CDR2 are LNHDA and SQIVND. The CDR3 numbers 15 residues from cysteine through phenylalanine. The only DNA kept is the CDR3, 45 bases in frame from the first base. A word on this clone: Its antigen is not yet known. No qualities accompany the bases; no much larger clone lies one base away.

The immunoSEQ Assay, a bias-controlled multiplex PCR, was used to amplify TCRbeta CDR3 regions from genomic DNA. In the original analysis: Nucleated cell counts per sample were estimated from amplification of reference gene primers within the assay. To quantify the absolute abundance of each unique TCRbeta CDR3 rearrangement, sequence reads were collapsed and filtered. For each sample, productive Simpson clonality was calculated by taking the square root of Simpson's diversity index across productive rearrangements. Entries here come from immuneACCESS through TCRdb and include only in-frame sequences with V and J called. Some clones fail to appear in such tables; in the studies checked, an unresolved V gene covers under half of the shortfall, and the cause of the remainder is unknown. V, J and clone size reflect that table, while D and trimming were determined from the DNA. The sample table holds roughly 180,000 clones, of which around 83% were seen once. In total, the top ten clones hold roughly 2.9% of the sample.

The TCR originated in a woman in her 30s with active or convalescent COVID-19. The chain is assembled from TRBV19 and TRBJ1-3, with 7 bases matching TRBD1. Sequencing input: peripheral blood. In nucleotides, the sequence is TGTGCCAGTAGTCTTCTACAGGGGACGTCGGACACCATATATTTT. It is translated as CASSLLQGTSDTIYF.